This T cell receptor (beta chain) was sequenced for a study of tumor and adjacent non-tumor tissue in lung cancer. The CDR3 covers 14 residues. Germline V gives CDR1 MNHNS, CDR2 SASEGT. Regarding this clonotype: Mismatch with germline at one junction end may stem from a read error.

TCRbeta libraries were built with three rounds of nested PCR, modified from ARM-PCR. TCRdb recomputed calls from the multiplex PCR reads with MiXCR, one row per CDR3 protein. The profile covers 65,000 to 95,000 distinct CDR3 sequences, with 75% to 90% appearing a single time and about 14% taken by the ten largest. No cell sorting was done before RNA was extracted from the tissue. The chain joins TRBV6-1 to TRBJ2-7; 8 nucleotides line up with TRBD1. This clonotype was sampled from a woman in her 50s with non-small cell lung cancer. The sample taken for sequencing was lung tumor tissue. This chain's CDR3 is CASTPTGEVYEQWF. The DNA of the CDR3 is TGTGCCAGCACTCCGACAGGGGAGGTCTACGAGCAGTGGTTC.